These 16 T cell receptor beta chains were all obtained from the same sample, sequenced in a study of T cell clones after liver transplantation. The method was immunoSEQ multiplex PCR; TCRdb's version includes in-frame clones alone and lacks a portion of them. The table shows over 90,000 clones, with about 86% occurring only once. Sequenced material: CD4+ T cells from blood, taken 47 months after liver transplant. The receptors stem from a human patient who received a liver transplant. Some T cells may be the graft donor's.

The V call is TRBV4-1, the J call TRBJ2-3; the match to TRBD2 covers 10 bases. CDR1 MGHRA and CDR2 YSYEKL come from the germline V gene. The CDR3 loop spans 18 amino acids. The V and J ends lost 0 bases and 1 base, in that order; junction bases with no gene match: 7. CDR3 amino acids: CASSQDGTSGKGTDTQYF. Here the CDR3 DNA reads TGCGCCAGCAGCCAAGATGGAACTAGCGGGAAGGGCACAGATACGCAGTATTTT.

The rearrangement links TRBV7-6 to TRBJ2-7; TRBD1 agrees at 11 bases. V was pared by 1 base and J by 4 bases, with 3 bases of the junction left unmatched. Germline loops: CDR1 SGHVS, CDR2 FNYEAQ. The CDR3 contains 15 residues. CDR3 in amino acids: CASSLGTGGAYEQYF. CDR3 nucleotides: TGTGCCAGCAGCTTAGGGACAGGGGGCGCTTACGAGCAGTACTTC. The full variable domain, its missing parts supplied by reference TRBV7-6 and TRBJ2-7, is GAGVSQSPRYKVTKRGQDVALRCDPISGHVSLYWYRQALGQGPEFLTYFNYEAQQDKSGLPNDRFSAERPEGSISTLTIQRTEQRDSAMYRCASSLGTGGAYEQYFGPGTRLTVT.

The chain links TRBV19 to TRBJ2-7; 11 bases line up with TRBD2. Germline V gives CDR1 LNHDA, CDR2 SQIVND (reference sequence). This CDR3 spans 15 amino acids. V lost 6 bases, J lost 2 bases, and 6 bases stayed unmatched. The chain's CDR3 is CASRLAGEATYEQYF. The CDR3 DNA is TGTGCCAGTAGACTAGCGGGAGAAGCAACCTACGAGCAGTACTTC.

The chain combines TRBV9 with TRBJ2-7, with 8 bases that match TRBD2. Trimming removed 1 base from V and 6 bases from J; junction bases left unmatched: 3. The CDR3 contains 13 residues. The germline V gene encodes CDR1 SGDLS and CDR2 YYNGEE. This chain's CDR3 is CASSVTGGSEQYF. As DNA, the CDR3 is TGTGCCAGCAGCGTAACGGGGGGGAGCGAGCAGTACTTC.

The chain has TRBV7-6 and TRBJ2-7, with 10 nucleotides matching TRBD1. The ends lost 5 bases at V and 4 bases at J; junction bases unmatched: 5. This CDR3 spans 14 amino acids. The germline V gene has CDR1 SGHVS and CDR2 FNYEAQ. This CDR3 reads CASSATGGPYEQYF. DNA of the CDR3: TGTGCCAGCAGCGCGACAGGGGGCCCATACGAGCAGTACTTC. Full variable domain (missing parts from reference TRBV7-6 and TRBJ2-7): GAGVSQSPRYKVTKRGQDVALRCDPISGHVSLYWYRQALGQGPEFLTYFNYEAQQDKSGLPNDRFSAERPEGSISTLTIQRTEQRDSAMYRCASSATGGPYEQYFGPGTRLTVT.

This clone was counted once. The chain combines TRBV14 with TRBJ1-4; D is ambiguous. Germline CDR1 and CDR2: SGHDN and FVKESK. CDR3 length: 15 amino acids. V lost 2 bases and J 4 bases, leaving 11 bases between the germline ends. CDR3: CASSQWRAGNEKLFF. Written as DNA, the CDR3 is TGTGCCAGCAGCCAATGGAGGGCGGGTAATGAAAAACTGTTTTTT.

The rearrangement joins TRBV2 to TRBJ1-2; possibly TRBD1 for D (6 bases). Germline CDR1 reads SNHLY; CDR2 reads FYNNEI. Trimming left V 6 bases short and J 2 bases short, with 10 bases between. The CDR3 totals 13 residues. The CDR3 DNA is TGTGCCAGCAGCTTCGACAGGAACTATGGCTACACCTTC. Translation: CASSFDRNYGYTF.

The rearrangement uses TRBV30 and TRBJ2-7; 10 positions agree with TRBD2. The CDR3 spans 15 residues. With V trimmed by 4 bases and J by 7 bases, 13 bases remained unmatched. CDR1 GTSNPN and CDR2 SVGIG come from the germline V gene (reference sequence). The CDR3 loop is CAWTAVNSGRGEQYF. The CDR3 bases are TGTGCCTGGACCGCGGTTAACAGCGGGAGGGGGGAGCAGTACTTC.

The gene calls are TRBV19 and TRBJ2-1, with D possibly being TRBD1 (6 bases). CDR3 length: 14 residues. The V gene's germline CDR1 is LNHDA and CDR2 SQIVND (reference sequence). With 1 base removed from V and 7 bases from J, the gap between germline ends came to 11 bases. The CDR3 sequence is CASSIGQGRNEQFF. DNA of the CDR3: TGTGCCAGTAGTATAGGTCAGGGGCGGAATGAGCAGTTCTTC.

This chain joins TRBV29-1 and TRBJ2-2; D is possibly TRBD2 (7 bases). Germline CDR1 and CDR2: SQVTM and ANQGSEA. This CDR3 has 14 residues. V lost 7 bases and J 4 bases, leaving 16 bases between the germline ends. This CDR3 reads CSAWEGGSTGELFF. As DNA, the CDR3 is TGCAGCGCCTGGGAGGGGGGCAGCACCGGGGAGCTGTTTTTT.

V is TRBV5-1 and J is TRBJ2-5, with 10 bases lining up with TRBD2. The germline V gene has CDR1 SGHRS and CDR2 YFSETQ. V dropped 2 bases and J dropped 1; count of bases not matched to a gene: 2. The CDR3 spans 15 residues. The CDR3 nucleotides are TGCGCCAGCAGCTTACAGCGGGGGGGCCAAGAGACCCAGTACTTC. Protein product: CASSLQRGGQETQYF.

J is TRBJ1-3 and V is TRBV10-3; no clear D gene. Trimming left V 4 bases short and J 4 bases short, with 20 bases between. The V gene's germline CDR1 is ENHRY and CDR2 SYGVKD. The CDR3 loop spans 17 amino acids. The CDR3 coding sequence is TGTGCCATCAGTGTTGCGGTTACGGGCAGGCTAGGAAACACCATATATTTT. It translates to CAISVAVTGRLGNTIYF.

V gene TRBV4-3 combines with J gene TRBJ2-5; D unclear. The end of the DNA aligns better with TRBJ2-7, so the J call may be wrong. The CDR3 covers 14 residues. Germline V gives CDR1 LGHNA, CDR2 YSLEER. CDR3 bases: TGCGCCAGCAGCCAGCGACTCAACTCCTACGAGCAGTACTTC. Residues: CASSQRLNSYEQYF.

A few counts support this clone. V gene TRBV2 combines with J gene TRBJ2-2; a possible D gene is TRBD1 (5 bases). Germline loops: CDR1 SNHLY, CDR2 FYNNEI. Trimming pared 3 bases from V and 3 bases from J, leaving 11 bases between. The CDR3 has 15 amino acids. CDR3 sequence: CASSDGQGDTGELFF. For the CDR3, the DNA is TGTGCCAGCAGTGATGGGCAGGGCGACACCGGGGAGCTGTTTTTT. Variable domain in full (rest from reference TRBV2 and TRBJ2-2): EPEVTQTPSHQVTQMGQEVILRCVPISNHLYFYWYRQILGQKVEFLVSFYNNEISEKSEIFDDQFSVERPDGSNFTLKIRSTKLEDSAMYFCASSDGQGDTGELFFGEGSRLTVL.

CDR3 coding DNA: TGTGCCAGCAGGACTCTTCAGGGCAGCAATCAGCCCCAGCATTTT. Residues: CASRTLQGSNQPQHF. The J gene is TRBJ1-5, the V gene TRBV6-1; a possible D gene is TRBD1 (5 bases). V was pared by 6 bases and J by 1 base, with 13 bases between. The CDR3 is made up of 15 amino acids. The V gene's germline CDR1 is MNHNS and CDR2 SASEGT.

The V and J genes are TRBV4-1 and TRBJ2-2; 7 bases are shared with TRBD1. The junction had 7 bases not matched to a gene; V was cut back by 4 bases and J by 2 bases. Germline V gene sequence: CDR1 MGHRA, CDR2 YSYEKL. This CDR3 is 16 amino acids long. The chain's CDR3 is CASSRPGQPNTGELFF. CDR3 DNA sequence: TGCGCCAGCAGCCGCCCGGGACAGCCTAACACCGGGGAGCTGTTTTTT.